This passage covers 12 T cell receptor beta chains from one sample sequenced in a study of cytomegalovirus exposure and HLA in healthy donors. Sequencing was performed with immunoSEQ multiplex PCR; in TCRdb, only in-frame clones are kept and a portion is missing. The sample includes 150,000 to 200,000 clones, about 83% of them seen just once. Sequenced material: PBMCs. Receptor source: a woman between 25 and 40 years old in good health and CMV-seronegative.

The chain couples TRBV7-2 to TRBJ2-5; 9 bases are shared with TRBD2. This CDR3 region has 15 residues. Germline CDR1 and CDR2: SGHTA and FQGNSA. The J segment lost 2 bases and the V segment lost 4 bases, leaving 5 bases of the junction unmatched. CDR3 DNA: TGTGCCAGCAGCTCTAGCGGGGACTCTCAAGAGACCCAGTACTTC. Its translation: CASSSSGDSQETQYF.

The chain employs TRBV13 and TRBJ1-6, with TRBD1 matching over 10 bases. The V and J ends lost 3 bases and 7 bases, in that order; junction bases with no gene match: 0. The CDR3 extends over 14 amino acids. CDR1 and CDR2 (germline): PRHDT, FYEKMQ (reference sequence). CDR3 region: CASSLDRGNSPLHF. The CDR3 DNA reads as TGTGCCAGCAGCTTGGACAGGGGGAATTCACCCCTCCACTTT.

This chain joins TRBV5-1 and TRBJ2-2, with a tentative D call TRBD2 (5 bases). The CDR3 spans 14 residues. Trimming removed 1 base from V and 3 bases from J, with 7 bases in between. CDR1 is SGHRS, CDR2 YFSETQ, per germline. This CDR3 is CASSLIGDTGELFF. In DNA, the CDR3 is TGCGCCAGCAGCTTGATCGGGGACACCGGGGAGCTGTTTTTT.

This chain joins TRBV13 and TRBJ2-1, with TRBD2 identical over 10 bases. J gave up 2 bases and V 4 bases, and 11 bases lay outside the gene matches. CDR1 is PRHDT and CDR2 is FYEKMQ in the germline V gene (reference sequence). The CDR3 loop spans 18 amino acids. The CDR3 DNA follows: TGTGCCAGCAGCTCCTCGAGAGCTAGCGGGGGAACCTACAATGAGCAGTTCTTC. This translates into CASSSSRASGGTYNEQFF.

As DNA, the CDR3 is TGTGCCAGCAGCCATAATAGTGGGGGGAGCTACGAGCAGTACTTC. Amino acids: CASSHNSGGSYEQYF. The chain recombines TRBV4-2 with TRBJ2-7; D perhaps matches TRBD2 (6 bases). V shed 3 bases and J shed 3 bases, with 15 bases lying between them. The CDR3 extends over 15 amino acids. Germline V lookup: CDR1 LGHNA, CDR2 YNFKEQ.

V gene TRBV6-1 combines with J gene TRBJ1-5, with 10 bases that match TRBD1. CDR3 length equals 16 residues. The J segment lost 7 bases and the V segment lost 2 bases, leaving 8 bases of the junction unmatched. Per the germline V gene, CDR1 is MNHNS and CDR2 is SASEGT. CDR3 amino acids: CASSEKDGQGGQPQHF. The CDR3 region has the DNA TGTGCCAGCAGTGAAAAAGACGGACAGGGGGGGCAGCCCCAGCATTTT.

The chain's CDR3 is CASSESLGGGGGELFF. The CDR3, as DNA: TGCGCCAGCAGTGAGTCGTTGGGGGGGGGTGGCGGGGAGCTGTTTTTT. The genes are TRBV10-1 and TRBJ2-2, with 7 positions matching TRBD2. CDR1 is WNHNN, CDR2 SYGVQD, per germline (reference sequence). CDR3 length equals 16 residues. The ends lost 0 bases at V and 7 bases at J; junction bases unmatched: 8.

This clone has just a few counts. The chain recombines TRBV20-1 with TRBJ2-1; no firm D call. This CDR3 comprises 11 residues. V dropped 5 bases and J dropped 8 bases, with 10 bases sitting between them. Germline V gene sequence: CDR1 DFQATT, CDR2 SNEGSKA (reference sequence). The CDR3 here is CSAHSSHEQFF. CDR3 sequence (DNA): TGCAGTGCTCATAGCAGCCATGAGCAGTTCTTC.

The sample holds one count of this clone. This chain uses TRBV18 with TRBJ1-5; 7 bases are a match to TRBD1. J was trimmed by 4 bases and V by 8 bases; bases with no gene match: 5. The germline gives CDR1 KGHSH, CDR2 LQKENI. This CDR3 has 13 amino acids. The CDR3: CASTGDQNQPQHF. Here the CDR3 DNA reads TGTGCCAGCACAGGGGACCAGAATCAGCCCCAGCATTTT.

About this clone: This same CDR3 is encoded by further DNA sequences in the sample. V usage is TRBV5-1 and J usage is TRBJ2-1, with 9 bases identical to TRBD1. The J segment lost 6 bases and the V segment lost 2 bases, leaving 9 bases of the junction unmatched. This CDR3 is 16 amino acids long. The germline V gene has CDR1 SGHRS and CDR2 YFSETQ. As DNA, the CDR3 is TGCGCCAGCAGCTTCTCCCCAGGACAGGGGTCCAATGAGCAGTTCTTC. Translation gives CASSFSPGQGSNEQFF.

The rearrangement links TRBV6-1 to TRBJ1-1, with D uncertain. This CDR3 comprises 14 residues. Trimming removed 6 bases at V and 2 bases at J, with 13 bases between. The germline V gene encodes CDR1 MNHNS and CDR2 SASEGT. CDR3 nucleotide sequence: TGTGCCAGCAGGAGTAAGACGGGAAACACTGAAGCTTTCTTT. It yields the protein CASRSKTGNTEAFF.

The chain combines TRBV19 with TRBJ1-1; TRBD1 aligns across 7 bases. The CDR3 has 14 amino acids. Trimming removed 6 bases from V and 1 base from J; junction bases left unmatched: 5. Germline CDR1 and CDR2: LNHDA and SQIVND (reference sequence). The CDR3 nucleotides are TGTGCCAGTAGCCAGGGGGTGGGGAACACTGAAGCTTTCTTT. This gives the protein CASSQGVGNTEAFF.